This TCR beta chain was sequenced in a study of beta chain features in type 1 diabetes. To note about this clone: The antigen is undetermined.

Investigators reverse transcribed all isolated RNA, so they sequenced expressed TCRB transcripts. Libraries were prepared by immunoSEQ multiplex PCR; TCRdb keeps only in-frame clonotypes and omits some of them. The profile shows 250,000 to 300,000 clones, approximately 25% of them singletons. The authors took one heparinised blood draw, averaging approximately 120 mL, from each donor. The CDR3 totals 14 residues. With V trimmed by 5 bases and J by 3 bases, 7 bases remained unmatched. Germline V gene data show CDR1 as LNHDA and CDR2 as SQIVND (reference sequence). Study results and limitations: TCRB CDR3 length was moderately but significantly reduced in all four CD4+ subsets of Type 1 diabetes patients.

This receptor was identified in a woman aged 25 to 39 with type 1 diabetes. V is TRBV19 and J is TRBJ2-7; 7 nucleotides align to TRBD1. The specimen was naive CD4+ T cells from blood. In nucleotides, the CDR3 is TGTGCCAGTAGTGCCCGGGACAGTCTCTACGAGCAGTACTTC. This gives the protein CASSARDSLYEQYF.